Following are 27 T cell receptor beta chains from one sample sequenced in a study of T cells in Graves' hyperthyroidism and ophthalmopathy. The source material, RNA transcripts, was used to amplify TCR beta CDR3 regions. The HTBI primer set drove a first-round RT-PCR of the TCR CDR3. TCRdb recomputed calls from the multiplex PCR reads with MiXCR, one row per CDR3 protein. The sample records about 250,000 distinct CDR3 sequences, over 20% being singletons. Material: blood. All receptors derive from a woman aged 40-49 years with Graves' ophthalmopathy.

This clonotype was observed many times. The rearrangement links TRBV4-1 to TRBJ2-5; D remains unclear. Germline values: CDR1 MGHRA, CDR2 YSYEKL. CDR3 length: 13 residues. Trimming removed 4 bases from V and 5 bases from J, with 11 bases in between. The CDR3 nucleotides read TGCGCCAGCAGCCCCCCCTCGGAGGAGACCCAGTACTTC. Its translation: CASSPPSEETQYF.

This clonotype was observed at least ten times. The chain carries TRBV9 and TRBJ2-5; 7 bases are a match to TRBD2. Germline CDR1 SGDLS, CDR2 YYNGEE. The CDR3 loop spans 16 amino acids. Germline trimming cut 0 bases from V and 1 base from J; bases unmatched to any gene: 6. DNA of the CDR3: TGTGCCAGCAGCGTAGGCGGGAGCGGGCCCCAAGAGACCCAGTACTTC. Translation: CASSVGGSGPQETQYF.

The gene calls are TRBV4-2 and TRBJ2-7, with D uncertain. This CDR3 spans 14 amino acids. V was shortened by 3 bases and J by 3 bases, with 12 bases between the two germline ends. Looked up from germline, CDR1 is LGHNA and CDR2 is YNFKEQ. This CDR3 reads CASSQERVDYEQYF. The CDR3 nucleotides read TGTGCCAGCAGCCAGGAGAGAGTCGACTACGAGCAGTACTTC.

This clonotype was detected a few times. This chain connects TRBV12-3 or TRBV12-4 to TRBJ2-7, with D maybe TRBD1 (5 bases). Trimming removed 4 bases at V and 5 bases at J, with 18 bases between. The CDR3 has 15 amino acids. CDR3 DNA sequence: TGTGCCAGCAGTTCCCGGACAAGAAGAGTTAACGAGCAGTACTTC. This translates into CASSSRTRRVNEQYF.

This clonotype was counted ten times or more. This CDR3 reads CATSRDFTGGQTNTEAFF. CDR3 nucleotides: TGTGCCACCAGCAGAGATTTCACAGGGGGCCAGACGAACACTGAAGCTTTCTTT. The rearrangement joins TRBV15 to TRBJ1-1; 9 bases line up with TRBD1. From germline, CDR1 is LNHNV and CDR2 YYDKDF (reference sequence). The V and J ends lost 0 bases and 1 base, in that order; junction bases with no gene match: 9. The CDR3 extends over 18 amino acids.

The table lists this clonotype with many counts. The gene calls are TRBV19 and TRBJ1-3, with 10 positions matching TRBD1. The CDR3 is 20 amino acids. V gave up 5 bases and J gave up 2 bases; unmatched junction bases: 18. Germline V gene data show CDR1 as LNHDA and CDR2 as SQIVND (reference sequence). This chain's CDR3 is CASSSAPWVPGQGPGNTIYF. CDR3 nucleotides: TGTGCCAGTAGTTCCGCTCCGTGGGTCCCGGGACAGGGGCCTGGAAACACCATATATTTT.

In its sample, this clonotype was seen many times. The chain uses TRBV6-5 and TRBJ2-7; 7 bases are shared with TRBD2. Germline CDR1 reads MNHEY; CDR2 reads SVGAGI. V lost 5 bases and J lost 0; bases outside the gene matches: 4. The CDR3 extends over 14 amino acids. The CDR3 here is CASSPGLTSYEQYF. The CDR3 DNA sequence: TGTGCCAGCAGTCCGGGACTAACCTCCTACGAGCAGTACTTC.

This sequence joins TRBV7-8 and TRBJ1-5; 8 nucleotides match TRBD1. The CDR3 has 18 amino acids. Germline trimming cut 2 bases from V and 0 bases from J; bases unmatched to any gene: 9. The germline V gene encodes CDR1 SGHVS and CDR2 FQNEAQ. The CDR3 region has the DNA TGTGCCAGCAGCTTATTAACAGGGGGAGTTAGTAGCAATCAGCCCCAGCATTTT. Its protein product is CASSLLTGGVSSNQPQHF.

This clonotype was recorded a few times. The chain is built from TRBV12-3 or TRBV12-4 and TRBJ1-5, with D possibly matching TRBD1 (5 bases). The CDR3 has 15 residues. With 2 bases removed from V and 0 bases from J, the gap between germline ends came to 8 bases. DNA for the CDR3: TGTGCCAGCAGTTTAAGGGGATATAGCAATCAGCCCCAGCATTTT. Residues: CASSLRGYSNQPQHF.

This clonotype has ten or more counts. The rearrangement joins TRBV19 to TRBJ1-5; weak D call: TRBD1 (5 bases). CDR3 length: 13 amino acids. The ends were cut back, 7 bases at V and 7 bases at J, with 14 bases in the middle. The V gene's germline CDR1 is LNHDA and CDR2 SQIVND (reference sequence). The CDR3 nucleotides are TGTGCCAGTATCGGGGAGGGGTTACAGCCCCAGCATTTT. Amino acid sequence: CASIGEGLQPQHF.

This clonotype has a count of ten or more. This rearrangement joins TRBV5-1 to TRBJ2-7, with TRBD2 matching 11 bases. V was clipped by 0 bases and J by 4 bases; unmatched bases: 3. Per the germline V gene, CDR1 is SGHRS and CDR2 is YFSETQ. This CDR3 comprises 15 residues. In nucleotides, the CDR3 is TGCGCCAGCAGCTTGGATAGCGGGAGGGCGTACGAGCAGTACTTC. Its translation is CASSLDSGRAYEQYF.

The table lists this clonotype with many counts. The chain carries TRBV27 and TRBJ2-7; maybe TRBD2 (5 bases). Trimming pared 2 bases from V and 5 bases from J, leaving 10 bases between. CDR3 size: 13 residues. Germline V CDR1 and CDR2: MNHEY, SMNVEV (reference sequence). CDR3 residues: CASSLLARHEQYF. In DNA form, the CDR3 reads TGTGCCAGCAGTTTACTAGCTCGCCACGAGCAGTACTTC.

In its sample, this clonotype was seen many times. This rearrangement joins TRBV19 to TRBJ1-5, with D possibly TRBD1 on 5 matching bases. CDR1 is LNHDA, CDR2 SQIVND, per germline (reference sequence). This CDR3 comprises 15 residues. V lost 3 bases, J lost 2 bases, and 11 bases lay in between. The CDR3: CASSISGDGNQPQHF. The CDR3 bases are TGTGCCAGTAGTATTTCGGGGGATGGCAATCAGCCCCAGCATTTT.

This clonotype was picked up many times. The rearrangement joins TRBV20-1 to TRBJ2-7; 7 positions agree with TRBD1. Losses at the gene ends were 6 bases for V and 6 bases for J; bases not matched to a gene: 11. From germline, CDR1 is DFQATT and CDR2 SNEGSKA (reference sequence). This CDR3 region has 13 residues. The CDR3 nucleotides read TGCAGTGCGGCCTGGACAGGCATAGGCGAGCAGTACTTC. It yields the protein CSAAWTGIGEQYF.

This clonotype was seen at least ten times. This chain connects TRBV6-5 to TRBJ1-3; D might be TRBD1 (5 bases). This CDR3 is built from 14 residues. With 6 bases removed from V and 1 base from J, the gap between germline ends came to 10 bases. The germline gives CDR1 MNHEY, CDR2 SVGAGI. CDR3 sequence: CASRTTVSGNTIYF. The CDR3 nucleotides are TGTGCCAGCAGGACGACAGTTTCTGGAAACACCATATATTTT.

This clonotype was detected only a few times. The chain has TRBV9 and TRBJ2-3; 7 bases fit TRBD2. This CDR3 is built from 15 residues. Germline lookup yields CDR1 SGDLS and CDR2 YYNGEE. V shed 4 bases, J shed 2 bases, and the junction held 7 bases outside the gene matches. The CDR3 nucleotides are TGTGCCAGCAGCTTCGCGGGAGCCTCCACAGATACGCAGTATTTT. Amino acids: CASSFAGASTDTQYF.

This clonotype was detected ten times or more. A much larger clone lies a single base off, so this may be a read error. The rearrangement links TRBV12-3 or TRBV12-4 to TRBJ2-7, with TRBD2 identical over 12 bases. The CDR3 contains 17 residues. The CDR3 DNA is TGTGCCAGCGAACCCCTGGGACTAGCGGGTGGGGCCTACGGGCAGTACTTC. Its protein is CASEPLGLAGGAYGQYF.

The rearrangement uses TRBV30 and TRBJ2-7, with D tentatively TRBD2 (6 bases). The CDR3 is 13 amino acids. V gave up 6 bases and J gave up 2 bases, with 14 bases separating them. Germline CDR1 GTSNPN, CDR2 SVGIG (reference sequence). In nucleotides, the CDR3 is TGTGCCTGTGGGCGGGACGGAGCCTACGAGCAGTACTTC. Amino acids: CACGRDGAYEQYF.

This clonotype was observed at least ten times. The chain combines TRBV28 with TRBJ2-7; 8 bases map to TRBD2. Germline V lookup: CDR1 MDHEN, CDR2 SYDVKM. The CDR3 has 13 amino acids. V lost 7 bases and J lost 3; bases outside the gene matches: 5. The CDR3 bases are TGTGCCAGCACGCCGGGACTAGACTACGAGCAGTACTTC. The encoded protein is CASTPGLDYEQYF.

This clonotype appeared many times. V is TRBV27 and J is TRBJ2-7; 10 nucleotides match TRBD2. The CDR3 runs 15 residues. Per germline, CDR1 MNHEY and CDR2 SMNVEV (reference sequence). V gave up 5 bases and J gave up 0 bases; unmatched junction bases: 4. The CDR3 bases are TGTGCCAGCAGTCCAGTAGCGGGAGGCTCCTACGAGCAGTACTTC. Its translation: CASSPVAGGSYEQYF.

This clonotype came up many times. This chain uses TRBV11-2 with TRBJ1-5; D possibly corresponds to TRBD1 (5 bases). Trimming cost V 5 bases and J 0 bases, with 11 bases left between them. The CDR3 is made up of 15 amino acids. Germline-derived CDR1 and CDR2 are SGHAT and FQNNGV. Written as DNA, the CDR3 is TGTGCCAGCAGCCCAGGGCGAGATAGCAATCAGCCCCAGCATTTT. As protein: CASSPGRDSNQPQHF.

This clonotype was found many times. The chain recombines TRBV12-3 or TRBV12-4 with TRBJ1-5; D unclear. Trimming stripped 5 bases from V and 4 bases from J, with 6 bases between. The CDR3 spans 12 residues. The CDR3 protein is CASSQENQPQHF. CDR3 sequence (DNA): TGTGCCAGCAGTCAGGAGAATCAGCCCCAGCATTTT.

The genes are TRBV11-2 and TRBJ1-1, with D tentatively TRBD1 (6 bases). The CDR3 contains 16 residues. From germline, CDR1 is SGHAT and CDR2 FQNNGV. Between the trimmed V and J ends, which lost 1 base and 5 bases, there was a span of 17 bases. The CDR3 DNA reads TGTGCCAGCAGCTTAGGGGGGACCAGGGGTCGGACTGAAGCTTTCTTT. Translating it yields CASSLGGTRGRTEAFF.

This clonotype was seen at least ten times. This sequence joins TRBV20-1 and TRBJ2-5, with 10 bases lining up with TRBD1. Germline CDR1 DFQATT, CDR2 SNEGSKA (reference sequence). Trimming at V came to 5 bases and at J to 5 bases, leaving 8 bases not matched to a gene. This CDR3 contains 14 residues. This CDR3 is CSAPDRGRRETQYF. The CDR3 DNA follows: TGCAGTGCTCCTGACAGGGGGCGAAGGGAGACCCAGTACTTC.

This clonotype was counted at least ten times. The chain uses TRBV7-9 and TRBJ1-2; D gene unclear. Trimming took 0 bases from V and 1 from J, leaving 9 bases between them. The CDR3 covers 15 residues. Germline V CDR1 and CDR2: SEHNR, FQNEAQ (reference sequence). CDR3 region: CASSLAMDGNYGYTF. The CDR3 DNA sequence: TGTGCCAGCAGCTTAGCCATGGACGGTAACTATGGCTACACCTTC.

In this sample, this clonotype turned up many times. The genes are TRBV24-1 and TRBJ2-2, with TRBD2 matching 8 bases. After removal of 4 bases from V and 7 bases from J, the junction contained 7 bases not matched to a gene. The CDR3 has 15 amino acids. CDR1 is KGHDR and CDR2 is SFDVKD in the germline V gene. DNA of the CDR3: TGTGCCACCAGTGACCCGGGGGGGGCACTCGGGGAGCTGTTTTTT. Its protein is CATSDPGGALGELFF.

This clonotype occurred many times. This chain connects TRBV15 to TRBJ2-5; no clear D gene. Germline CDR1 is LNHNV and CDR2 is YYDKDF (reference sequence). CDR3 length: 9 residues. CDR3 region: CDQEETQYF. CDR3 DNA: TGTGACCAGGAAGAGACCCAGTACTTC.